This entry describes one TCR beta chain. The data were obtained in a study of blood T cell repertoires in COVID-19. Overall study context: Samples of COVID-19 (acute and convalescent) were obtained from the United States, Italy and Spain. Sample material is recorded as cDNA or gDNA derived from T cells, B-cell-depleted T cells, or PBMCs.

This CDR3 is 16 amino acids long. Germline lookup yields CDR1 LGHDT and CDR2 YNNKEL (reference sequence). Trimming left V 0 bases short and J 2 bases short, with 12 bases between. Under the authors' procedure: Amplified reference gene primers provided the basis for estimating nucleated cell counts. TCRdb's copy holds only in-frame clones and misses some; the assay was immunoSEQ multiplex PCR. That table supplies the V and J calls and clone size; D and trimming were determined from the DNA. This repertoire shows roughly 230,000 clones, around 80% found once; its top ten account for approximately 8.6%.

The receptor comes from a man aged 40-49 years with active or convalescent COVID-19. The chain recombines TRBV3-1 (or the pseudogene TRBV3-2) with TRBJ2-3, with D possibly TRBD2 on 6 matching bases. The sample taken for sequencing was peripheral blood. DNA for the CDR3: TGTGCCAGCAGCCAAGATCGGGGGATCAACACAGATACGCAGTATTTT. It encodes CASSQDRGINTDTQYF.